This is a list of T cell receptor beta chains from one sample in a study of cytomegalovirus exposure and HLA in healthy donors. Repertoires were generated with immunoSEQ multiplex PCR, while TCRdb's copy carries only in-frame clones and drops some. The sample has under 200,000 clones, around 77% seen once. Input material: PBMCs. All receptors come from a woman aged 30 to 39 in good health and CMV-seropositive. The CDR3 runs from the conserved cysteine through the conserved F or W. The D gene is left open where the match is weak. Clone size is shown for a subset of rows, as once, few, many or a class of expanded clone.

J,size,D,V,DNA,CDR3
TRBJ1-2,.,.,TRBV18,TGTGCCAGCTCACTAACCCGACAGGTTTCTTATGGCTACACCTTC,CASSLTRQVSYGYTF
TRBJ1-5,once,.,TRBV7-8,TGTGCCAGCAGCTTAATGGCAGGGAGGGTATTCGGTCAGCCCCAGCATTTT,CASSLMAGRVFGQPQHF
TRBJ1-5,.,.,TRBV9,TGTGCCAGCAGCCCCGGAGGGGTGGGTCAGCCCCAGCATTTT,CASSPGGVGQPQHF
TRBJ1-4,few,.,TRBV4-1,TGCGCCAGCAGCCAAGATCGCGAGGAAAAACTGTTTTTT,CASSQDREEKLFF
TRBJ2-7,.,TRBD2,TRBV5-4,TGTGCCAGCAGCCCGGGACTAGCGGGAGGCTACGAGCAGTACTTC,CASSPGLAGGYEQYF
TRBJ1-3,.,TRBD1,TRBV30,TGTGCCTGGAGTGTAGAATACAACGGAGACAGGGGAATGAAAAGGAACACCATATATTTT,CAWSVEYNGDRGMKRNTIYF
TRBJ1-2,.,.,TRBV5-1,TGCGCCAGCAGCCCTGACGCGGGCTCGAACTATGGCTACACCTTC,CASSPDAGSNYGYTF
TRBJ1-2,.,.,TRBV5-4,TGTGCCAGCAGCCTCCCCCCGGGGAGTGGAAACTATGGCTACACCTTC,CASSLPPGSGNYGYTF
TRBJ2-5,.,TRBD2,TRBV10-3,TGTGCCATCAGTGGCCCAAGTAGCGGGGGGCTCCAAGAGACCCAGTACTTC,CAISGPSSGGLQETQYF
TRBJ1-4,.,.,TRBV5-4,TGTGCCAGCAGCTTGGGAGGTCGGGGTACTAATGAAAAACTGTTTTTT,CASSLGGRGTNEKLFF
TRBJ2-3,.,.,TRBV2,TGTGCCAGCAGTGAAATCGCAGATACGCAGTATTTT,CASSEIADTQYF
TRBJ2-7,few,TRBD1,TRBV30,TGTGCCTTGGAGGGAGGGGGACAGGGCTACGAGCAGTACTTC,CALEGGGQGYEQYF
TRBJ1-5,.,TRBD1,TRBV5-1,TGCGCCAGCAGCTTGGGGACAGGGGGCGGTCAGCCCCAGCATTTT,CASSLGTGGGQPQHF
TRBJ2-7,.,TRBD1,TRBV7-9,TGTGCCAGCAGCTATCCCGGGACAGGGAAAGACGAGCAGTACTTC,CASSYPGTGKDEQYF
TRBJ1-5,.,TRBD1,TRBV7-2,TGTGCCAGCAGCACGGGACAGGGGAAAAATCAGCCCCAGCATTTT,CASSTGQGKNQPQHF
TRBJ2-7,.,.,TRBV7-8,TGTGCCAGCAGCTTAGGCCGGGATACGACCTACGAGCAGTACTTC,CASSLGRDTTYEQYF
TRBJ2-3,.,.,TRBV4-3,TGCGCCAGCAGCCAAGTCATGGGCAGGGACACAGATACGCAGTATTTT,CASSQVMGRDTDTQYF
TRBJ1-6,.,.,TRBV30,TGTGCCTGGAGTGTATTGGTCACCCGACAGTCCTATAATTCACCCCTCCACTTT,CAWSVLVTRQSYNSPLHF
TRBJ2-1,few,TRBD2,TRBV19,TGTGCCAGTAGTAGCAGGTACCCTCTAGCGGGGGGCGGCAATGAGCAGTTCTTC,CASSSRYPLAGGGNEQFF
TRBJ2-2,.,.,TRBV7-9,TGTGGCTCTTCAGAGAACACCGGGGAGCTGTTTTTT,CGSSENTGELFF
TRBJ2-7,.,TRBD1,TRBV6-5,TGTGCCACCGGGGACAGGGTCTACGAGCAGTACTTC,CATGDRVYEQYF
TRBJ2-3,.,.,TRBV4-3,TGCGCCAGCAGCCAAGACAGGGGCGCGACAGATACGCAGTATTTT,CASSQDRGATDTQYF
TRBJ2-5,.,TRBD2,TRBV27,TGTGCCAGCAGTTCGGGACTAGCTGGGTCTGGTAAGACCCAGTACTTC,CASSSGLAGSGKTQYF
TRBJ1-2,.,.,TRBV29-1,TGCAGCACTCTCGCGGGGGCTTCGGATGGCTACACCTTC,CSTLAGASDGYTF
TRBJ1-1,.,.,TRBV7-9,TGTGCCAGCAGTCTTGGGGGGTGGGAAGCTTTCTTT,CASSLGGWEAFF
TRBJ2-1,.,.,TRBV9,TGTGCCAGCAGCGTATCCTATGAGCAGTTCTTC,CASSVSYEQFF
TRBJ1-2,few,.,TRBV5-5,TGTGCCAGCACCCCGCCAACGGTGATTAACTATGGCTACACCTTC,CASTPPTVINYGYTF
TRBJ2-1,.,TRBD1,TRBV5-4,TGTGCCAGCAGCTCGGGACGGGACAGGGGTATGGATGAGCAGTTCTTC,CASSSGRDRGMDEQFF
TRBJ2-5,.,TRBD1,TRBV2,TGTGCCAGCAGTGACAGGGGGACGGCTCAAGAGACCCAGTACTTC,CASSDRGTAQETQYF
TRBJ1-1,.,.,TRBV5-1,TGCGCCAGCAGCTCCTTAAAGGGGCAAACTGAAGCTTTCTTT,CASSSLKGQTEAFF
TRBJ2-7,once,.,TRBV5-6,TGTGCCAGCAGCTTGGTGGGGGCAGGCGAGCAGTACTTC,CASSLVGAGEQYF
TRBJ1-1,.,.,TRBV7-6,TGTGCCAACAGCTTAGGACCGATGGAGACCACTGAAGCTTTCTTT,CANSLGPMETTEAFF
TRBJ2-1,.,TRBD2,TRBV5-6,TGTGCCAGCAGCTTGGTAGGGCTAGCGGGAGTCGATGAGCAGTTCTTC,CASSLVGLAGVDEQFF
TRBJ2-7,.,TRBD2,TRBV7-6,TGTGCCAGCAGCTTAGAAGCGTGGGGACTAGCGGGGGGTACCTACGAGCAGTACTTC,CASSLEAWGLAGGTYEQYF
TRBJ1-6,.,.,TRBV27,TGTGCCAGCAGTTTGGGGGCGCATTCACCCCTCCACTTT,CASSLGAHSPLHF
TRBJ2-2,.,TRBD2,TRBV30,TGTGCCTCGGAACCAAGGACTAGCGGGAGGGCCGGGGAGCTGTTTTTT,CASEPRTSGRAGELFF
TRBJ1-4,.,TRBD1,TRBV5-4,TGTGCCAGCAGCTCCAGTGCGGGACAGGGGAATGAAAAACTGTTTTTT,CASSSSAGQGNEKLFF
TRBJ1-1,.,.,TRBV5-1,TGCGCCAGCAGCTTGTCAGCGGGGCGGACTGAAGCTTTCTTT,CASSLSAGRTEAFF
TRBJ2-7,.,.,TRBV28,TGTGCCAGCAGCCTTAAAACCTACGAGCAGTACTTC,CASSLKTYEQYF